These 20 T cell receptor beta chains were sequenced from one sample in a study of cytomegalovirus exposure and HLA in healthy donors. This PCR relied on a set of 60 Vbeta primers and 13 Jbeta primers. Measured with immunoSEQ multiplex PCR; TCRdb has only the in-frame clones, and not every one. The sample contains 200,000 to 250,000 clones, around 79% of which appear only once. The sequenced material came from PBMCs. Receptor source: a girl under 10 years old in good health and CMV-seronegative.

This clone was seen more than once but under ten times. The chain couples TRBV7-9 to TRBJ1-4; D call uncertain. The CDR3 is 13 residues long. The ends were cut back, 1 base at V and 7 bases at J, with 7 bases in the middle. Germline CDR1 SEHNR, CDR2 FQNEAQ (reference sequence). CDR3: CASSLGAGEKLFF. The CDR3 nucleotides are TGTGCCAGCAGCTTAGGGGCCGGTGAAAAACTGTTTTTT.

This chain connects TRBV4-1 to TRBJ2-5; D gene uncertain. The CDR3 sequence is 13 residues long. V lost 1 base and J 1 base, leaving 4 bases between the germline ends. CDR1 is MGHRA and CDR2 is YSYEKL in the germline V gene. In DNA form, the CDR3 reads TGCGCCAGCAGCCAAGCCGTCCAAGAGACCCAGTACTTC. Amino acid sequence: CASSQAVQETQYF.

This clone was counted between two and nine times. The rearrangement joins TRBV5-1 to TRBJ2-1, with 11 nucleotides matching TRBD2. Germline assignment: CDR1 SGHRS and CDR2 YFSETQ. The CDR3 has 17 residues. Losses at the gene ends were 0 bases for V and 8 bases for J; bases not matched to a gene: 10. CDR3 in amino acids: CASSLGLTSGTVDEQFF. The CDR3 DNA is TGCGCCAGCAGCTTGGGGTTGACTAGCGGGACCGTCGATGAGCAGTTCTTC.

This rearrangement joins TRBV7-3 to TRBJ2-1; 7 positions agree with TRBD2. The CDR3 extends over 18 amino acids. The V gene's germline CDR1 is SGHTA and CDR2 FQGTGA. V gave up 4 bases and J gave up 0 bases; unmatched junction bases: 12. CDR3: CASSSTSRRTSSYNEQFF. The DNA of the CDR3 is TGTGCCAGCAGCTCAACAAGTAGGAGGACTAGCTCCTACAATGAGCAGTTCTTC.

This chain connects TRBV4-1 to TRBJ2-2; D might be TRBD1 (5 bases). V lost 0 bases and J lost 6, with 14 bases in between. The CDR3 is 16 residues long. Germline values: CDR1 MGHRA, CDR2 YSYEKL. The CDR3 DNA reads TGCGCCAGCAGCCAAGAATTGACAGTCCAAGCCGGGGAGCTGTTTTTT. It yields the protein CASSQELTVQAGELFF.

The chain is built from TRBV19 and TRBJ1-3; D gene unclear. Germline CDR1 is LNHDA and CDR2 is SQIVND (reference sequence). This CDR3 spans 15 amino acids. V was trimmed by 9 bases and J by 2 bases, leaving 17 bases between them. The chain's CDR3 is CASRGLGMAGNTIYF. DNA of the CDR3: TGTGCCAGCAGAGGGCTGGGGATGGCTGGAAACACCATATATTTT.

The rearrangement uses TRBV27 and TRBJ1-6; D might be TRBD1 (5 bases). V gave up 10 bases and J gave up 0 bases, with 25 bases separating them. Per germline, CDR1 MNHEY and CDR2 SMNVEV (reference sequence). The CDR3 runs to 19 residues. The CDR3 sequence: CATKITGEYPSSYNSPLHF. CDR3 nucleotide sequence: TGTGCCACGAAAATTACGGGGGAATACCCGAGCTCCTATAATTCACCCCTCCACTTT.

The chain is built from TRBV6-1 and TRBJ2-7; TRBD1 might be the D (6 bases). CDR1 is MNHNS, CDR2 SASEGT, per germline. Trimming removed 6 bases from V and 1 base from J, with 16 bases in between. CDR3 length: 15 residues. CDR3 residues: CASRKWGPTSYEQYF. The CDR3 DNA sequence: TGTGCCAGCAGGAAGTGGGGGCCCACATCCTACGAGCAGTACTTC.

Turning to this clone: This same CDR3 is encoded by further DNA sequences in the sample. The genes are TRBV5-1 and TRBJ2-3; tentatively, D is TRBD1 (6 bases). This CDR3 spans 14 amino acids. Trimming removed 8 bases at V and 1 base at J, with 14 bases between. Germline loops: CDR1 SGHRS, CDR2 YFSETQ. The CDR3 nucleotides read TGCGCCAGTGAACAGGGCCCCCGCACAGATACGCAGTATTTT. The encoded protein is CASEQGPRTDTQYF.

The chain links TRBV11-1 to TRBJ2-3, with TRBD2 matching over 9 bases. The CDR3 spans 14 residues. Per the germline V gene, CDR1 is SGHAT and CDR2 is FQDESV (reference sequence). With 1 base clipped from V and 5 bases from J, the junction kept 1 base outside the gene matches. The CDR3 DNA reads as TGTGCCAGCAGCTTAGGACTAGCGGAAGATACGCAGTATTTT. This sequence encodes CASSLGLAEDTQYF.

V and J are TRBV7-2 and TRBJ2-7, with D perhaps matching TRBD2 (6 bases). This CDR3 spans 12 amino acids. Looked up from germline, CDR1 is SGHTA and CDR2 is FQGNSA. Trimming left V 5 bases short and J 7 bases short, with 12 bases between. The CDR3 here is CASSHPGGEQYF. In DNA form, the CDR3 reads TGTGCCAGCAGCCACCCCGGGGGAGAGCAGTACTTC. The full variable domain, completed using reference TRBV7-2 and TRBJ2-7, is GAGVSQSPSNKVTEKGKDVELRCDPISGHTALYWYRQSLGQGLEFLIYFQGNSAPDKSGLPSDRFSAERTGGSVSTLTIQRTQQEDSAVYLCASSHPGGEQYFGPGTRLTVT.

The CDR3: CASSLAQGSYEQYF. In DNA form, the CDR3 reads TGTGCCAGCAGCTTAGCTCAGGGCTCCTACGAGCAGTACTTC. V and J are TRBV11-2 and TRBJ2-7; the D gene is possibly TRBD1 (5 bases). With 1 base removed from V and 0 bases from J, the gap between germline ends came to 7 bases. The CDR3 sequence is 14 residues long. Germline V gene data show CDR1 as SGHAT and CDR2 as FQNNGV.

This clone was observed once. The chain has TRBV7-9 and TRBJ2-1; 10 positions match TRBD2. The CDR3 consists of 14 residues. J was trimmed by 9 bases and V by 10 bases; bases with no gene match: 12. The germline V gene encodes CDR1 SEHNR and CDR2 FQNEAQ (reference sequence). CDR3 loop: CATKAGGPLSEQFF. CDR3 coding DNA: TGTGCCACCAAAGCGGGAGGGCCTTTGAGTGAGCAGTTCTTC.

The chain couples TRBV4-1 to TRBJ1-4, with 10 bases lining up with TRBD1. The CDR3 has 16 residues. The germline V gene has CDR1 MGHRA and CDR2 YSYEKL. Trimming took 1 base from V and 8 from J; bases not matched to a gene: 7. The CDR3 reads CASSQGFGQGVEKLFF. The CDR3 nucleotides read TGCGCCAGCAGCCAAGGATTTGGACAGGGGGTGGAAAAACTGTTTTTT.

This chain uses TRBV7-8 with TRBJ1-1; D gene ambiguous. The germline V and J ends were trimmed by 5 bases and 3 bases, with 13 bases remaining between them. The CDR3 totals 14 residues. Germline loops: CDR1 SGHVS, CDR2 FQNEAQ. The CDR3 loop reads CASSLGSVHTEAFF. The CDR3 DNA is TGTGCCAGCAGCCTTGGGAGTGTACACACTGAAGCTTTCTTT.

The chain couples TRBV10-3 to TRBJ2-7, with D tentatively TRBD2 (6 bases). Trimming removed 2 bases at V and 5 bases at J, with 16 bases between. The CDR3 sequence is 15 residues long. Germline CDR1 ENHRY, CDR2 SYGVKD. This CDR3 reads CAISEPTGAQDEQYF. The CDR3 DNA sequence: TGTGCCATCAGTGAGCCAACGGGAGCTCAGGACGAGCAGTACTTC.

V usage is TRBV5-6 and J usage is TRBJ2-7; 9 nucleotides match TRBD2. The CDR3 runs 16 residues. Germline lookup yields CDR1 SGHDT and CDR2 YYEEEE. Trimming took 0 bases from V and 4 from J; bases not matched to a gene: 8. CDR3 region: CASSLAPAGGGYEQYF. For the CDR3, the DNA is TGTGCCAGCAGCTTGGCGCCAGCGGGGGGAGGTTACGAGCAGTACTTC.

This chain uses TRBV5-6 with TRBJ2-4, with D possibly being TRBD1 (6 bases). The CDR3 covers 15 residues. V was trimmed by 1 base and J by 1 base, leaving 9 bases between them. Germline V lookup: CDR1 SGHDT, CDR2 YYEEEE. The DNA for the CDR3 is TGTGCCAGCAGCTTGAGGGGGTGGGCCAAAAACATTCAGTACTTC. Amino acid sequence: CASSLRGWAKNIQYF.

The chain is built from TRBV5-4 and TRBJ1-3; 7 positions agree with TRBD1. The V segment lost 1 base and the J segment 0 bases; nucleotides outside the gene matches: 1. The CDR3 covers 15 residues. Germline V gene lookup returns CDR1 SGHNT and CDR2 YYREEE (reference sequence). CDR3 region: CASSLQGGSGNTIYF. Here the CDR3 DNA reads TGTGCCAGCAGCTTGCAGGGGGGCTCTGGAAACACCATATATTTT.

In this sample, this clone turned up a few times. The V and J genes are TRBV6-1 and TRBJ1-5; D perhaps matches TRBD1 (5 bases). Germline V gene data show CDR1 as MNHNS and CDR2 as SASEGT. The CDR3 contains 15 residues. The V end lost 3 bases, the J end lost 3 bases, and 12 bases lay between the germline ends. The CDR3 DNA reads TGTGCCAGCAGTGATTTAAAGGGGCACAATCAGCCCCAGCATTTT. Encoded protein: CASSDLKGHNQPQHF.